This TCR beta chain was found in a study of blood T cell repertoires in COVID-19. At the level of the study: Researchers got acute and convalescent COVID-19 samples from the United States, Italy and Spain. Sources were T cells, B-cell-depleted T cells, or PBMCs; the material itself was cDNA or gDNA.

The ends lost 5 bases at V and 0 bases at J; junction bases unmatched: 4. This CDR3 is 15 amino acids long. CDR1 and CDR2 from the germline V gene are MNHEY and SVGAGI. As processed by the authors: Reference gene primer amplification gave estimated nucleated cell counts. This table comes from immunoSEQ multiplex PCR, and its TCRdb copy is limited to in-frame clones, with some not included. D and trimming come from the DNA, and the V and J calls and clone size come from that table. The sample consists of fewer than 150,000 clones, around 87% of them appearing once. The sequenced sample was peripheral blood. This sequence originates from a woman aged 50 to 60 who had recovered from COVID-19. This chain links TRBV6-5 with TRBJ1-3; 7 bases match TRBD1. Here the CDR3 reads CASSPWDSSGNTIYF. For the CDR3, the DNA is TGTGCCAGCAGTCCCTGGGACAGCTCTGGAAACACCATATATTTT.